This note documents a single T cell receptor (beta chain) sequence. The antigen remains unidentified. The data stem from a study of T cell responses to AZD1222 COVID-19 vaccine. Whole-study findings and limits: Across spike, vaccine-associated CD4 TCRs were found, dominant at 160-218 and 743-854.

Generated by immunoSEQ multiplex PCR, the TCRdb table keeps only in-frame clones and is missing some. The data contain tens of thousands of clones, around 81% of them singletons. This specimen was peripheral blood, taken on day 0 of AZD1222 vaccination. This clonotype originated in an adult in good health.

Here the CDR3 reads CASTQGSEAFF. CDR3 in DNA: TGTGCCAGCACTCAGGGTTCTGAAGCTTTCTTT. The chain combines TRBV6-5 with TRBJ1-1; TRBD1 might be the D (5 bases). The V end lost 7 bases, the J end lost 6 bases, and 9 bases lay between the germline ends. Germline V CDR1 and CDR2: MNHEY, SVGAGI. The CDR3 is 11 amino acids.